The rows below give T cell receptor beta chains drawn from one sample of a study of blood T cell repertoires in COVID-19. The protocol was immunoSEQ multiplex PCR, while the TCRdb copy is restricted to in-frame clones and leaves out a portion. The sample has fewer than 250,000 clones, 85% seen once. The sample consisted of peripheral blood. Receptors originate from a woman aged 55-70 years with active or convalescent COVID-19. The CDR3 runs from the conserved cysteine through the conserved F or W. The D gene is left open where the match is weak. Rows give clone size only sometimes, using once, few, many, or a class for an expanded clone.

CDR3nt	CDR3aa	abundance	v_gene	j_gene	d_gene
TGTGCCAGCAGCCGGGAGAATAATTCACCCCTCCACTTT	CASSRENNSPLHF	.	TRBV7-9	TRBJ1-6	.
TGTGCCAGCAGCGTAGTTGTCCAGGGGCGTGTCACTGAAGCTTTCTTT	CASSVVVQGRVTEAFF	.	TRBV9	TRBJ1-1	.
TGTGCCAGTAGTAAACCCAGGGGGGAGACCGGGGAGCTGTTTTTT	CASSKPRGETGELFF	.	TRBV19	TRBJ2-2	.
TGCGCCAGCAGCCAACCCAGGACAGGGTCGGGGACTGAAGCTTTCTTT	CASSQPRTGSGTEAFF	few	TRBV4-1	TRBJ1-1	TRBD1
TGTGCCAGCTCCCGGGAAGCCAAAAACATTCAGTACTTC	CASSREAKNIQYF	.	TRBV2	TRBJ2-4	.
TGCGCCAGCAGCCCTACTACAGGGACTAGCACTGAAGCTTTCTTT	CASSPTTGTSTEAFF	.	TRBV4-1	TRBJ1-1	.
TGTGCCAGCAGCCAAGCCCGCGCCCTGGGACTAGCGGGTGGGGGCACAGATACGCAGTATTTT	CASSQARALGLAGGGTDTQYF	.	TRBV4-2	TRBJ2-3	TRBD2
TGTGCCAGCGGAAAGGGACAGAACACAGATACGCAGTATTTT	CASGKGQNTDTQYF	.	TRBV6-5	TRBJ2-3	TRBD1
TGTGCCAGCAGTTATAGTCAGGGGAATGGCTACACCTTC	CASSYSQGNGYTF	.	TRBV6-6	TRBJ1-2	.
TGTGCCAGCAGCCAAATGTCAGGGGCTACTAACTATGGCTACACCTTC	CASSQMSGATNYGYTF	.	TRBV4-2	TRBJ1-2	.
TGTGCCAGCAGCCAGGGACTAGCGGCATCCTACGAGCAGTACTTC	CASSQGLAASYEQYF	.	TRBV3-1/TRBV3-2	TRBJ2-7	TRBD2
TGTGCCAGCAGTGAAGTTCAGGGAAACGGCAAAAACATTCAGTACTTC	CASSEVQGNGKNIQYF	.	TRBV6-1	TRBJ2-4	.
TGTGCCAGCAGCATGAACCGGGGCACAGATACGCAGTATTTT	CASSMNRGTDTQYF	.	TRBV7-8	TRBJ2-3	.
TGCGCCAGCAGAAGCCTTAACACCGGGGAGCTGTTTTTT	CASRSLNTGELFF	.	TRBV5-1	TRBJ2-2	.
TGTGCCACCAGCCGAACTAGCGGGGGGGCTTTAATCTCAGATACGCAGTATTTT	CATSRTSGGALISDTQYF	.	TRBV15	TRBJ2-3	TRBD2
TGTGCCAGCAGTGATCTGGGACTAGGGGTCAATGAGCAGTTCTTC	CASSDLGLGVNEQFF	.	TRBV2	TRBJ2-1	TRBD2
TGCGCCAGCAGTGAACACGGCACAGATACGCAGTATTTT	CASSEHGTDTQYF	.	TRBV10-2	TRBJ2-3	.
TGTGCCAGTAGTATATCCTCGACAGGGGGCGATGAAAAACTGTTTTTT	CASSISSTGGDEKLFF	.	TRBV19	TRBJ1-4	TRBD1
TGTGCCAGCAGAGTCAACCAACAGGGGGCCAGTGGCTACACCTTC	CASRVNQQGASGYTF	.	TRBV6-6	TRBJ1-2	TRBD1
TGTGCCAGCAGCCAAGATCAGGGGACGGATCTAGTGTCGGAGACCCAGTACTTC	CASSQDQGTDLVSETQYF	.	TRBV3-1/TRBV3-2	TRBJ2-5	.
TGCGCCAGCAGGCCGGGACAGCTCACAGATACGCAGTATTTT	CASRPGQLTDTQYF	.	TRBV5-1	TRBJ2-3	TRBD1
TGTGCCACCAGTGGTAATCAAGGGGACAGGGGAGGTGGTGAGCAGTTCTTC	CATSGNQGDRGGGEQFF	.	TRBV24-1	TRBJ2-1	TRBD1
TGCGCCAGCAGCGGCAGGGGTGGGAGCACTGAAGCTTTCTTT	CASSGRGGSTEAFF	.	TRBV5-1	TRBJ1-1	.
TGTGCCAACGGAGGGGGGGGAAATCAGCCCCAGCATTTT	CANGGGGNQPQHF	.	TRBV6-5	TRBJ1-5	.
TGTGCCAGCAGTTTGAGGCGGACAGATACGCAGTATTTT	CASSLRRTDTQYF	.	TRBV12-3/TRBV12-4	TRBJ2-3	.
TGTGCCAGCAGTTTCGCGGGACAGGTTTACAATCAGCCCCAGCATTTT	CASSFAGQVYNQPQHF	.	TRBV28	TRBJ1-5	TRBD1
TGTGCCACCAGTGCGGGGCGGGAGGCCCCACACTACAATGAGCAGTTCTTC	CATSAGREAPHYNEQFF	once	TRBV24-1	TRBJ2-1	TRBD2
TGTGCCAGCAGCAGGCCCGGCGGGTACGAGCAGTACTTC	CASSRPGGYEQYF	.	TRBV7-9	TRBJ2-7	.
TGTGCCAGCAGTACGACTAGATCAAACGTGGGTGAGCAGTTCTTC	CASSTTRSNVGEQFF	.	TRBV6-5	TRBJ2-1	.
TGTGCCAGTAGTATCGAGGGGGTCCGGCCCCAGCATTTT	CASSIEGVRPQHF	.	TRBV19	TRBJ1-5	.
TGTGCCTCACGGGCCCTAGCGGGAGCGGCTGAGCAGTTCTTC	CASRALAGAAEQFF	.	TRBV6-5	TRBJ2-1	TRBD2
TGCGCCAGCAGTGGAGGTTTCGGAAACACCATATATTTT	CASSGGFGNTIYF	.	TRBV10-1	TRBJ1-3	.
TGTGCCAGCAGCCCCCGGGGACAGCTTAATTCACCCCTCCACTTT	CASSPRGQLNSPLHF	.	TRBV3-1/TRBV3-2	TRBJ1-6	TRBD1
TGTGCCAGCAGTCTGCTGGGCCGGGGCTACACCTTC	CASSLLGRGYTF	.	TRBV6-5	TRBJ1-2	.
TGCAGCGTTGAAGGGGGCCAGGGAGGAAACACCATATATTTT	CSVEGGQGGNTIYF	.	TRBV29-1	TRBJ1-3	.
TGTGCCAGCAGTGAGGGACTAGACCAAGAGACCCAGTACTTC	CASSEGLDQETQYF	.	TRBV6-1	TRBJ2-5	TRBD2
TGTGCCAGCAGTCCAGGGATTCGCACTGAAGCTTTCTTT	CASSPGIRTEAFF	few	TRBV2	TRBJ1-1	.
TGTGCCACCAGTCAAATCTCCGGAGAGACCCAGTACTTC	CATSQISGETQYF	once	TRBV24-1	TRBJ2-5	.
TGTGCCAGCAGCAGAGGGACAGCTAACACTGAAGCTTTCTTT	CASSRGTANTEAFF	.	TRBV7-2	TRBJ1-1	TRBD1
TGTGCCGCAGGGGTAGATGGCCACGAGCAGTACTTC	CAAGVDGHEQYF	many	TRBV19	TRBJ2-7	.
TGCGCCAGCAGCGTAACAGGGGGCCAAACCTCTGGAAACACCATATATTTT	CASSVTGGQTSGNTIYF	few	TRBV5-1	TRBJ1-3	TRBD1
TGCAGCGTAGCTAGCCCCGGGGAGACCCAGTACTTC	CSVASPGETQYF	few	TRBV29-1	TRBJ2-5	.
TGTGCCAGCAGCCCGGGGGGACTAGCATACAATGAGCAGTTCTTC	CASSPGGLAYNEQFF	.	TRBV11-3	TRBJ2-1	TRBD2
TGTGCCAGCAGCTTGGTGGGGGCCGATGAGCAGTTCTTC	CASSLVGADEQFF	.	TRBV5-6	TRBJ2-1	.
TGCGCCAGCAGCTTCTTAGCGGGGGACGAGACGCAGTATTTT	CASSFLAGDETQYF	.	TRBV5-1	TRBJ2-3	TRBD2
TGCGCCAGCAGCCAAGACGCAGGACTAGCGGGGGACACAGATACGCAGTATTTT	CASSQDAGLAGDTDTQYF	.	TRBV4-1	TRBJ2-3	TRBD2
TGTGCCAGCAGCTTCACAGGGGGCGGCGCCCTCATGAACACTGAAGCTTTCTTT	CASSFTGGGALMNTEAFF	.	TRBV7-8	TRBJ1-1	TRBD1
TGCAGCGTTGGACCGGGACAGGGGAACACCGGGGAGCTGTTTTTT	CSVGPGQGNTGELFF	.	TRBV29-1	TRBJ2-2	TRBD1
TGTGCCAGCAAGGGACTAGCGGGCTTCACCGGGGAGCTGTTTTTT	CASKGLAGFTGELFF	.	TRBV3-1/TRBV3-2	TRBJ2-2	TRBD2